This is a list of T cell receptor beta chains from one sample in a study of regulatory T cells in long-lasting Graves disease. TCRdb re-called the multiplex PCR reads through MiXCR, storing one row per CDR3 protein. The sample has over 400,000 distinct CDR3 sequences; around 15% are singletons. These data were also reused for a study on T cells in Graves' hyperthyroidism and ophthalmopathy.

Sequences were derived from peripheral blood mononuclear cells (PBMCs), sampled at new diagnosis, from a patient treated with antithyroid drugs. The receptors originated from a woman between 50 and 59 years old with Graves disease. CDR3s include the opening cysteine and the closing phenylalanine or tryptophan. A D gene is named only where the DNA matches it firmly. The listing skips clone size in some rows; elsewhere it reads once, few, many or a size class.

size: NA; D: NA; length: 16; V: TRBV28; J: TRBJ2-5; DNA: TGTGCCAGCAGTTTTTCCCCAGACTGGACCCAAGAGACCCAGTACTTC; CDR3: CASSFSPDWTQETQYF
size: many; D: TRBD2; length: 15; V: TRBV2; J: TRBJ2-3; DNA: TGTGCCAGCAGACTTGGACTAGCGGACACAGATACGCAGTATTTT; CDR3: CASRLGLADTDTQYF
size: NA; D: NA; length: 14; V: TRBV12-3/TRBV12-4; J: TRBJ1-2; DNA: TGTGCCAGCAGCCCCACCGGGACACTAAATGGCTACACCTTC; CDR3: CASSPTGTLNGYTF
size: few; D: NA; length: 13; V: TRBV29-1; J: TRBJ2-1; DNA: TGCAGCGTTTTGGGGGCCCTGGGGGGTGAGCAGTTCTTC; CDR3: CSVLGALGGEQFF
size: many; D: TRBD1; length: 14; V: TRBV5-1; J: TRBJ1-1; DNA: TGCGCCAGCAGCGGCGGACAGGGAGTGGCTGAAGCTTTCTTT; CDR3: CASSGGQGVAEAFF
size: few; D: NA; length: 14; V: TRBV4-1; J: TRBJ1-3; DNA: TGCGCCAGCAGCCAAGAAGACAGGGGAAACACCATATATTTT; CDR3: CASSQEDRGNTIYF
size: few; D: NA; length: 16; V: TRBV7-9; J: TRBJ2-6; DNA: TGTGCCAGCAGTCGATCTCCAGGCTCTGGGGCCAACGTCCTGACTTTC; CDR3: CASSRSPGSGANVLTF
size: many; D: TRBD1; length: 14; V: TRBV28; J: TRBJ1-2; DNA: TGTGCCAGCAGTATACCCGACAGGGCCTATGGCTACACCTTC; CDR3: CASSIPDRAYGYTF
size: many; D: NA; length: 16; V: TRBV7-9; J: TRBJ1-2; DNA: TGTGCCAGCAGCCCCGGAGGTCCCAATTCTAACTATGGCTACACCTTC; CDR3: CASSPGGPNSNYGYTF
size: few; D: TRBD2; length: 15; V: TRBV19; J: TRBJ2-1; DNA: TGTGCCAGTATCCCTAGCGGGAGCTCCTACAATGAGCAGTTCTTC; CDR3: CASIPSGSSYNEQFF
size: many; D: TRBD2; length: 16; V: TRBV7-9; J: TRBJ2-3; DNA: TGTGCCAGCAGCTTAGGAGCGGGAGGTCGCTCAGATACGCAGTATTTT; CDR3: CASSLGAGGRSDTQYF
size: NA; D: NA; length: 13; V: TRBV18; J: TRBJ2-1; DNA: TGTGCCAGCTCACCAGGGCATAACAATGAGCAGTTCTTC; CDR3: CASSPGHNNEQFF
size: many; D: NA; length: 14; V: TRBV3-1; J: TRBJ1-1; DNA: TGTGCCAGCACCCCGCCCGGAGGAGGCACTGAAGCTTTCTTT; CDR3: CASTPPGGGTEAFF
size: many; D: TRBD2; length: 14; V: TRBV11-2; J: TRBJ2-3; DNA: TGTGCCAGCAGCCGTGGACTAGCGGGCGATACGCAGTATTTT; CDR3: CASSRGLAGDTQYF
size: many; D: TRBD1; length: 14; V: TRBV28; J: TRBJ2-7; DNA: TGTGCCAGCAGGGGACAGGGGGGTTCCTACGAGCAGTACTTC; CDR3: CASRGQGGSYEQYF
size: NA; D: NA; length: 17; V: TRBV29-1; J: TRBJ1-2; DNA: TGCAGCGTTGGGGCCTTTGACAGGAGGAAAAATAACTATGGCTACACCTTC; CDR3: CSVGAFDRRKNNYGYTF
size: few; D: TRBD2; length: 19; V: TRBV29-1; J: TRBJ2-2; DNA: TGCAGCGTTGAAGGGGGACAGGGTACTAGCGGGAGGAGTGACGGGGAGCTGTTTTTT; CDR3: CSVEGGQGTSGRSDGELFF